A selection of T cell receptor beta chains follows, all from one sample in a study of shared clonotypes between healthy human individuals. Sequenced by immunoSEQ multiplex PCR; TCRdb stores in-frame clones only, minus some. The data show about 600,000 clones, around 78% seen once. The sample comprised PBMCs. These receptors all stem from a woman between 35 and 50 years old in good health. Some clones in this sample may be carry-over from other donors' samples. Both conserved end residues are part of each CDR3. A D gene is named only where the DNA matches it firmly. Clone size is stated in some rows and not others, as once, few, many or a class when expanded.

abundance,j_gene,d_gene,v_gene,CDR3aa,CDR3nt
NA,TRBJ1-3,NA,TRBV4-1,CASSHLYGGTGNTIYF,TGCGCCAGCAGCCACTTATATGGGGGCACTGGAAACACCATATATTTT
NA,TRBJ2-7,NA,TRBV4-1,CASSPGQLSSYEQYF,TGCGCCAGCAGCCCCGGACAGTTGAGCTCCTACGAGCAGTACTTC
few,TRBJ2-1,NA,TRBV10-1,CASSERTAGTRFF,TGCGCCAGCAGTGAGAGGACGGCGGGAACTCGGTTCTTC
NA,TRBJ2-7,NA,TRBV4-1,CASSQGMRSLSSYEQYF,TGCGCCAGCAGCCAAGGCATGCGATCTTTAAGCTCCTACGAGCAGTACTTC
NA,TRBJ2-7,NA,TRBV7-9,CASSSRGATYEQYF,TGTGCCAGCAGCTCGAGGGGGGCTACCTACGAGCAGTACTTC
NA,TRBJ1-3,NA,TRBV25-1,CASSGQAGAAGNTIYF,TGTGCCAGCAGTGGACAGGCCGGGGCAGCTGGAAACACCATATATTTT
NA,TRBJ2-1,NA,TRBV30,CAWRQGGRAYNEQFF,TGTGCCTGGAGACAAGGTGGGAGAGCCTACAATGAGCAGTTCTTC
once,TRBJ2-1,NA,TRBV27,CASGLNGAAGGGEQFF,TGTGCCAGCGGATTAAACGGGGCTGCCGGGGGAGGTGAGCAGTTCTTC
NA,TRBJ2-4,TRBD1,TRBV5-1,CASSGAGTGSGNIQYF,TGCGCCAGCAGCGGCGCCGGGACAGGGTCGGGGAACATTCAGTACTTC
many,TRBJ2-2,NA,TRBV6-4,CASSAGLGNTGELFF,TGTGCCAGCAGTGCGGGACTGGGGAACACCGGGGAGCTGTTTTTT
once,TRBJ2-1,TRBD2,TRBV19,CASRRLAGDNGDNEQFF,TGTGCCAGTAGACGACTAGCGGGAGATAACGGGGACAATGAGCAGTTCTTC
NA,TRBJ2-2,NA,TRBV7-3,CASSAQPPGTAGELFF,TGTGCCAGCAGCGCGCAGCCACCTGGGACGGCCGGGGAGCTGTTTTTT
NA,TRBJ1-1,NA,TRBV27,CASSPKPLGTEAFF,TGTGCCAGCAGTCCCAAACCGTTGGGCACTGAAGCTTTCTTT
NA,TRBJ2-1,NA,TRBV29-1,CSVGGRYEQFF,TGCAGCGTTGGGGGAAGGTATGAGCAGTTCTTC
NA,TRBJ1-2,NA,TRBV21-1,CASSKAGTVANYGYTF,TGTGCCAGCAGCAAAGCTGGGACGGTAGCTAACTATGGCTACACCTTC
few,TRBJ1-4,TRBD1,TRBV6-6,CASRQQGGATNEKLFF,TGTGCCAGCAGACAACAGGGGGGGGCAACTAATGAAAAACTGTTTTTT
NA,TRBJ1-2,TRBD1,TRBV5-4,CASSSFDRGLRHHYTF,TGTGCCAGCAGCTCTTTCGACAGGGGGCTTCGACATCACTACACCTTC
few,TRBJ2-5,TRBD2,TRBV10-3,CAISAMTSGKETQYF,TGTGCCATCAGTGCAATGACTAGCGGGAAGGAGACCCAGTACTTC
NA,TRBJ1-2,NA,TRBV9,CASSVGNNYGYTF,TGTGCCAGCAGCGTAGGGAATAACTATGGCTACACCTTC
NA,TRBJ2-1,NA,TRBV11-2,CASSLGSSYNEQFF,TGTGCCAGCAGCTTAGGTAGCTCCTACAATGAGCAGTTCTTC
NA,TRBJ1-1,NA,TRBV5-4,CASSLRGSEAFF,TGTGCCAGCAGCTTGAGGGGTTCTGAAGCTTTCTTT
NA,TRBJ1-4,TRBD1,TRBV27,CASRGQVATNEKLFF,TGTGCCAGCAGAGGACAGGTCGCAACTAATGAAAAACTGTTTTTT
NA,TRBJ2-5,TRBD2,TRBV10-3,CAISDYGTSGTETQYF,TGTGCCATCAGTGACTACGGGACTAGCGGGACAGAGACCCAGTACTTC
NA,TRBJ1-1,TRBD1,TRBV5-4,CASYGTGYDTEAFF,TGTGCCAGCTACGGGACAGGGTATGACACTGAAGCTTTCTTT
once,TRBJ1-1,NA,TRBV29-1,CSVGVNMNTEAFF,TGCAGCGTTGGGGTCAACATGAACACTGAAGCTTTCTTT
NA,TRBJ2-1,TRBD2,TRBV6-1,CASSEERGHSYNEQFF,TGTGCCAGCAGTGAAGAGCGGGGCCACTCCTACAATGAGCAGTTCTTC
once,TRBJ2-3,NA,TRBV2,CASSPGGTDTQYF,TGTGCCAGCAGCCCGGGAGGCACAGATACGCAGTATTTT
NA,TRBJ1-6,NA,TRBV6-6,CASSPSGHYNSPLHF,TGTGCCAGCAGTCCCTCGGGACACTATAATTCACCCCTCCACTTT
NA,TRBJ1-1,NA,TRBV30,CAWRTLIGTEAFF,TGTGCCTGGAGAACCCTGATCGGCACTGAAGCTTTCTTT